A single sample is the source of the 17 T cell receptor beta chains below, sequenced in a study of T cell responses to AZD1222 COVID-19 vaccine. Generated by immunoSEQ multiplex PCR, the TCRdb table keeps only in-frame clones and is missing some. The sample records 150,000 or so clones, about nine tenths being singletons. Material: peripheral blood, obtained on day 0 of AZD1222 vaccination. Receptors originate from an adult in good health.

This rearrangement joins TRBV7-9 to TRBJ1-1, with 7 bases that match TRBD1. V was clipped by 6 bases and J by 6 bases; unmatched bases: 10. This CDR3 contains 14 residues. CDR1 SEHNR and CDR2 FQNEAQ come from the germline V gene (reference sequence). CDR3 sequence reads: CASSLGGGFSEAFF. The CDR3 DNA is TGTGCCAGCAGTCTGGGAGGGGGCTTTTCTGAAGCTTTCTTT.

The chain couples TRBV12-3 or TRBV12-4 to TRBJ2-7, with no clear D. V lost 5 bases, J lost 6 bases, and 11 bases lay in between. The CDR3 runs 12 residues. In DNA form, the CDR3 reads TGTGCCAGCAGTAACGGACCCTCCGAGCAGTACTTC. Translated, it gives CASSNGPSEQYF.

The V gene is TRBV3-1 (or the pseudogene TRBV3-2), the J gene TRBJ2-5, with a tentative D call TRBD1 (5 bases). Trimming pared 4 bases from V and 5 bases from J, leaving 23 bases between. This CDR3 region has 17 residues. Germline V gene data show CDR1 as LGHDT and CDR2 as YNNKEL (reference sequence). CDR3 protein: CASSRLKSSGLGETQYF. CDR3 DNA: TGTGCCAGCAGCCGTCTTAAATCCTCAGGGCTAGGGGAGACCCAGTACTTC.

The chain combines TRBV2 with TRBJ2-5; perhaps TRBD1 as D (6 bases). Per the germline V gene, CDR1 is SNHLY and CDR2 is FYNNEI. The CDR3 runs 13 residues. Deletions cut 7 bases from V and 2 bases from J, with 11 bases between. CDR3 bases: TGTGCCAGCAAAGGGGGAGCACAAGAGACCCAGTACTTC. It translates to CASKGGAQETQYF.

V and J are TRBV3-1 (or the pseudogene TRBV3-2) and TRBJ1-2, with a tentative D call TRBD1 (5 bases). The V end lost 4 bases, the J end lost 5 bases, and 14 bases lay between the germline ends. CDR1 LGHDT and CDR2 YNNKEL come from the germline V gene (reference sequence). CDR3 length: 14 amino acids. CDR3 loop: CASSRFGTEYGYTF. In DNA form, the CDR3 reads TGTGCCAGCAGCCGATTTGGGACGGAGTATGGCTACACCTTC.

The chain has TRBV30 and TRBJ2-2, with 9 bases lining up with TRBD2. Per the germline V gene, CDR1 is GTSNPN and CDR2 is SVGIG (reference sequence). The CDR3 loop spans 15 amino acids. The J segment lost 3 bases and the V segment lost 2 bases, leaving 4 bases of the junction unmatched. The CDR3 sequence: CAWSNLAGYTGELFF. The DNA for the CDR3 is TGTGCCTGGAGTAACCTAGCGGGGTACACCGGGGAGCTGTTTTTT.

The chain is built from TRBV7-2 and TRBJ1-6; D gene unclear. V was clipped by 0 bases and J by 7 bases, with 10 bases between them. CDR3 length equals 15 residues. The germline CDR1 and CDR2 sequences are SGHTA and FQGNSA. CDR3 nucleotide sequence: TGTGCCAGCAGCTTAGCGGGGTTTGAGAATTCACCCCTCCACTTT. It yields the protein CASSLAGFENSPLHF.

The CDR3 sequence: CASSLLSHSSYEQYF. As DNA, the CDR3 is TGTGCCAGCAGCTTACTCAGCCACAGCTCCTACGAGCAGTACTTC. The rearrangement joins TRBV7-8 to TRBJ2-7, with D uncertain. The CDR3 covers 15 residues. Germline V gene sequence: CDR1 SGHVS, CDR2 FQNEAQ. The V end was cut by 2 bases, the J end by 0 bases, with 11 bases between.

This clone was seen once. The J gene is TRBJ2-3, the V gene TRBV9; the match to TRBD2 covers 10 bases. V dropped 0 bases and J dropped 5; count of bases not matched to a gene: 6. The germline gives CDR1 SGDLS, CDR2 YYNGEE. The CDR3 has 16 residues. The CDR3 reads CASSVGAGGLLDTQYF. The CDR3 DNA sequence: TGTGCCAGCAGCGTAGGAGCGGGGGGGCTCTTAGATACGCAGTATTTT.

V usage is TRBV7-2 and J usage is TRBJ1-5; D uncertain. The germline gives CDR1 SGHTA, CDR2 FQGNSA. The CDR3 has 14 amino acids. Trimming left V 3 bases short and J 13 bases short, with 19 bases between. The CDR3 reads CASSFFSDGEPQHF. DNA for the CDR3: TGTGCCAGCAGCTTTTTCTCGGACGGCGAACCTCAGCATTTT.

The chain uses TRBV6-4 and TRBJ2-7, with D possibly being TRBD2 (7 bases). The germline V gene has CDR1 MRHNA and CDR2 SNTAGT. The CDR3 spans 18 residues. V was shortened by 3 bases and J by 2 bases, with 23 bases between the two germline ends. CDR3 sequence reads: CASSDRLGKGGAPYEQYF. The CDR3 DNA reads as TGTGCCAGCAGTGATCGATTGGGTAAAGGGGGGGCCCCCTACGAGCAGTACTTC.

The rearrangement links TRBV7-3 to TRBJ2-5, with 8 positions matching TRBD2. The CDR3 spans 15 residues. CDR1 is SGHTA and CDR2 is FQGTGA in the germline V gene. The V and J ends lost 3 bases and 3 bases, in that order; junction bases with no gene match: 6. This CDR3 is CASSFAGGPEETQYF. The CDR3 DNA sequence: TGTGCCAGCAGCTTTGCGGGGGGCCCTGAAGAGACCCAGTACTTC.

The chain has TRBV2 and TRBJ2-5; D is perhaps TRBD1 (6 bases). The V end lost 8 bases, the J end lost 0 bases, and 13 bases lay between the germline ends. The CDR3 loop spans 14 amino acids. Germline V CDR1 and CDR2: SNHLY, FYNNEI. CDR3 in amino acids: CASVRDTYQETQYF. The CDR3 DNA reads as TGTGCCAGCGTTAGGGACACCTACCAAGAGACCCAGTACTTC.

This clone was observed once. The V call is TRBV19, the J call TRBJ2-2, with D perhaps TRBD2 (6 bases). V was shortened by 11 bases and J by 0 bases, with 19 bases between the two germline ends. Germline V gives CDR1 LNHDA, CDR2 SQIVND (reference sequence). CDR3 length equals 16 residues. This chain's CDR3 is CACTGRRLPNTGELFF. The CDR3 bases are TGTGCCTGTACGGGGAGGCGCCTCCCGAACACCGGGGAGCTGTTTTTT.

The chain has TRBV25-1 and TRBJ2-5; 11 nucleotides match TRBD1. Germline V lookup: CDR1 MGHDK, CDR2 SYGVNS. This CDR3 has 14 amino acids. Trimming cost V 8 bases and J 7 bases; bases outside gene matches: 9. CDR3 DNA: TGTGCCAGCCATCCTATGGGGACAGGGGGGACCCAGTACTTC. This codes for CASHPMGTGGTQYF.

The chain combines TRBV5-1 with TRBJ2-5; tentative D call: TRBD2 (5 bases). The CDR3 spans 13 residues. V was cut by 4 bases and J by 5 bases, with 12 bases left in between. CDR1 is SGHRS, CDR2 YFSETQ, per germline. CDR3 coding DNA: TGCGCCAGCAGCCTACTAGTGGTGGAGACCCAGTACTTC. Encoded protein: CASSLLVVETQYF.

This chain uses TRBV2 with TRBJ1-2, with D perhaps matching TRBD1 (6 bases). The CDR3 runs to 15 residues. Germline loops: CDR1 SNHLY, CDR2 FYNNEI. V dropped 5 bases and J dropped 1 base, with 14 bases sitting between them. CDR3 region: CASSFQTGNNYGYTF. In DNA form, the CDR3 reads TGTGCCAGCAGTTTTCAGACAGGAAATAACTATGGCTACACCTTC. Full variable domain (rest looked up from reference TRBV2 and TRBJ1-2): EPEVTQTPSHQVTQMGQEVILRCVPISNHLYFYWYRQILGQKVEFLVSFYNNEISEKSEIFDDQFSVERPDGSNFTLKIRSTKLEDSAMYFCASSFQTGNNYGYTFGSGTRLTVV.